This T cell receptor beta chain was captured in a study of cytomegalovirus exposure and HLA in healthy donors (dated by TCRdb to the late 2010s). Looking at the study overall: A later analysis indicated that the 120 or so validation repertoires were generated on the platform also employed for the roughly 730 repertoires of the first cohort. The study aimed to test whether cataloging public T cell receptors could reveal signatures of past pathogen exposure. Along with the roughly 610-subject first cohort, a separate validation cohort of more than 90 different subjects was used. To predict cytomegalovirus infection status, the study combined high-throughput TCR immunosequencing, statistical association of individual TCRs with disease status, and machine learning.

As encoded in the germline V gene, CDR1 is MDHEN while CDR2 is SYDVKM. From V the trimming removes 2 bases and from J it removes 4 bases, while the gene matches leave 4 bases of the junction unaccounted for. The CDR3 starts with the cysteine, ends with the phenylalanine, and has 16 residues. Only CDR3 DNA is held: 48 bases, read in frame from base 1. For this clone: Its antigen target is currently unknown. No clone much larger than this one lies a single base away; base qualities are absent.

Libraries were made using the immunoSEQ multiplex PCR assay. In the paper's pipeline: To diagnose cytomegalovirus status from the catalog of TCR beta chain sequences, a statistical classification framework was built. In its TCRdb copy, this immuneACCESS table keeps in-frame sequences only and misses some clones. Where compared with another copy, unresolved V genes explain less than half of these, and the others have no known cause. V and J calls and clone size follow that table, whereas D and trimming were derived from the DNA. This sample has under 85,000 clones in its table, and approximately 94% of those were observed once. Jointly, the top ten make up 3.3% of the sample. The donors belonged to the validation cohort of over a hundred subjects, which was separate from the approximately 660-subject first cohort. Overall study outcomes, separate from this receptor: In vitro tests confirmed that a few of the cytomegalovirus-associated TCR beta chains recognize cytomegalovirus antigens. The validation cohort had no HLA typing available for a later analysis, so co-occurrence within that cohort was assessed over all 120 or so repertoires. Most TCR sequences were seen in very few donors, while some public TCRs were found in many individuals. Of the cluster scores, roughly 93% were above 0 in a later analysis, which found that TCRs clustered in the first cohort also tended to co-occur in the 95 to 150 validation repertoires. A total of 150 to 200 TCR beta chains were listed by the study as associated with cytomegalovirus. The classifier was reported to diagnose cytomegalovirus status with high specificity and sensitivity in both the original and validation cohorts. The authors suggested that the approach could potentially be extended to other disease states and immunological phenotypes.

This chain is built from TRBV28 and TRBJ2-1, with 11 junctional bases fitting TRBD2. The sequenced sample consisted of PBMCs. This sequence was found in a woman between 18 and 30 years old in good health and CMV-seropositive. The DNA reads TGTGCCAGCAGTTTACAGACTAGCGGGAAATACAATGAGCAGTTCTTC. Its translation is CASSLQTSGKYNEQFF.